A single sample is the source of the 26 T cell receptor beta chains below, sequenced in a study of T cells in Graves' hyperthyroidism and ophthalmopathy (dated by TCRdb to the late 2010s). Receptor amplification or capture employed multiplex PCR. For sequencing, an Illumina HiSeq 2000 was employed. Amplification of TCR beta CDR3 regions was carried out from RNA transcripts. A first-round RT-PCR of the TCR CDR3 used the HTBI primer set with the Qiagen OneStep RT-PCR kit. The public reads were reprocessed in TCRdb via fastp at Q25 and MiXCR, keeping in-frame beta chains. CDR3 protein sequences are deduplicated, and each keeps its most common genes and DNA. The sample table shows some 800,000 distinct CDR3 sequences, and 38% are seen once. The ten largest account for around 9.3% of the sample. Sequencing input: blood. These receptors all stem from a man aged 18 to 29 with Graves' hyperthyroidism.

Ten or more counts support this clonotype. The genes are TRBV7-8 and TRBJ1-2; D uncertain. Germline V gene sequence: CDR1 SGHVS, CDR2 FQNEAQ. The CDR3 has 16 amino acids. V gave up 3 bases and J gave up 4 bases, with 18 bases separating them. Here the CDR3 DNA reads TGTGCCAGCAGCTTGGTAGCGGGTCACCCATCCTATGGCTACACCTTC. It specifies CASSLVAGHPSYGYTF. The full variable domain, in which reference TRBV7-8 and TRBJ1-2 provide the parts outside the CDR3, is GAGVSQSPRYKVAKRGQDVALRCDPISGHVSLFWYQQALGQGPEFLTYFQNEAQLDKSGLPSDRFFAERPEGSVSTLKIQRTQQEDSAVYLCASSLVAGHPSYGYTFGSGTRLTVV.

This clonotype was counted between two and nine times. This chain uses TRBV19 with TRBJ1-6; D not resolved. V was shortened by 0 bases and J by 0 bases, with 9 bases between the two germline ends. This CDR3 contains 17 residues. The V gene's germline CDR1 is LNHDA and CDR2 SQIVND (reference sequence). The CDR3 here is CASSIDLRSSYNSPLHF. CDR3 nucleotide sequence: TGTGCCAGTAGTATAGATCTGAGGAGCTCCTATAATTCACCCCTCCACTTT. The entire variable domain, with the rest obtained from reference TRBV19 and TRBJ1-6, is as follows: DGGITQSPKYLFRKEGQNVTLSCEQNLNHDAMYWYRQDPGQGLRLIYYSQIVNDFQKGDIAEGYSVSREKKESFPLTVTSAQKNPTAFYLCASSIDLRSSYNSPLHFGNGTRLTVT.

This sequence joins TRBV25-1 and TRBJ2-7; 7 nucleotides agree with TRBD1. From germline, CDR1 is MGHDK and CDR2 SYGVNS. V trimming: 3 bases; J trimming: 7 bases; junction bases outside the gene matches: 15. The length of the CDR3 is 16 residues. The CDR3 here is CASSDSRQGRANEQYF. CDR3 DNA: TGTGCCAGCAGTGACTCGAGACAGGGAAGGGCCAATGAGCAGTACTTC.

The chain is built from TRBV2 and TRBJ2-2, with 9 nucleotides matching TRBD2. Germline CDR1 is SNHLY and CDR2 is FYNNEI. The CDR3 length is 15 residues. With V trimmed by 6 bases and J by 7 bases, 9 bases remained unmatched. The CDR3 reads CASRLLAGQGGELFF. Written as DNA, the CDR3 is TGTGCCAGCAGGTTGCTAGCGGGGCAGGGCGGGGAGCTGTTTTTT.

J is TRBJ1-1 and V is TRBV29-1; D perhaps matches TRBD1 (5 bases). Trimming removed 3 bases at V and 0 bases at J, with 14 bases between. The CDR3 covers 15 residues. CDR1 and CDR2 from the germline V gene are SQVTM and ANQGSEA. CDR3 nucleotide sequence: TGCAGCGTTGACGGAGTGGGGCAGATGAACACTGAAGCTTTCTTT. The encoded protein is CSVDGVGQMNTEAFF.

In this sample, this clonotype turned up many times. V is TRBV19 and J is TRBJ1-5, with D possibly TRBD1 on 5 matching bases. This CDR3 is built from 17 residues. Trimming pared 1 base from V and 4 bases from J, leaving 17 bases between. Germline loops: CDR1 LNHDA, CDR2 SQIVND (reference sequence). Here the CDR3 DNA reads TGTGCCAGTAGTATAGGCTTCACGGGGCAGAGGAATCAGCCCCAGCATTTT. It translates to CASSIGFTGQRNQPQHF. Using reference TRBV19 and TRBJ1-5 for the parts outside the CDR3, the full variable domain is DGGITQSPKYLFRKEGQNVTLSCEQNLNHDAMYWYRQDPGQGLRLIYYSQIVNDFQKGDIAEGYSVSREKKESFPLTVTSAQKNPTAFYLCASSIGFTGQRNQPQHFGDGTRLSIL.

The rearrangement joins TRBV6-6 to TRBJ2-7; no clear D gene. The CDR3 loop spans 13 amino acids. Per germline, CDR1 MNHNY and CDR2 SVGAGI (reference sequence). V was cut by 6 bases and J by 0 bases, with 9 bases left in between. DNA for the CDR3: TGTGCCAGCAGCGTCAACCCCTCCTACGAGCAGTACTTC. This encodes CASSVNPSYEQYF.

CDR3 DNA: TGTGCCAGCAGTTTAACGGGACAGGCGGGGGCTTTCTTT. Its translation: CASSLTGQAGAFF. The V call is TRBV12-3 or TRBV12-4, the J call TRBJ1-1; 8 bases fit TRBD1. V was clipped by 2 bases and J by 11 bases; unmatched bases: 7. The CDR3 runs to 13 residues.

This clonotype occurred a few times. CDR3 sequence reads: CASSPQTNSYGYTF. CDR3 nucleotide sequence: TGTGCCAGCAGCCCCCAGACTAACAGCTATGGCTACACCTTC. The chain recombines TRBV7-8 with TRBJ1-2; D gene ambiguous. The CDR3 spans 14 residues. Trimming shortened V by 5 bases and J by 4 bases, and 14 bases separated the two germline ends. Per germline, CDR1 SGHVS and CDR2 FQNEAQ.

This clonotype was counted at least ten times. V gene TRBV12-3 or TRBV12-4 combines with J gene TRBJ1-6, with 11 positions matching TRBD1. CDR3 size: 14 residues. The V and J ends lost 6 bases and 8 bases, in that order; junction bases with no gene match: 3. In nucleotides, the CDR3 is TGTGCCAGCAGCCGGGGACAGGGGGATTCACCCCTCCACTTT. Its protein is CASSRGQGDSPLHF.

This clonotype appeared many times. V and J are TRBV2 and TRBJ1-4; D remains ambiguous. CDR3 length equals 15 residues. V was trimmed by 3 bases and J by 4 bases, leaving 12 bases between them. The V gene's germline CDR1 is SNHLY and CDR2 FYNNEI. The chain's CDR3 is CASSDIKKLNEKLFF. CDR3 nucleotide sequence: TGTGCCAGCAGTGATATCAAGAAGCTTAATGAAAAACTGTTTTTT. The variable domain in full, completed from reference TRBV2 and TRBJ1-4, reads EPEVTQTPSHQVTQMGQEVILRCVPISNHLYFYWYRQILGQKVEFLVSFYNNEISEKSEIFDDQFSVERPDGSNFTLKIRSTKLEDSAMYFCASSDIKKLNEKLFFGSGTQLSVL.

This rearrangement joins TRBV7-9 to TRBJ1-4; D might be TRBD1 (6 bases). V lost 3 bases, J lost 6 bases, and 11 bases lay in between. The CDR3 sequence is 14 residues long. Germline CDR1 SEHNR, CDR2 FQNEAQ (reference sequence). This chain's CDR3 is CASSLGAGDEKLFF. The CDR3 DNA sequence: TGTGCCAGCAGCTTGGGGGCAGGGGATGAAAAACTGTTTTTT.

This clonotype was detected many times. V gene TRBV6-2 or TRBV6-3 combines with J gene TRBJ1-5; D gene unclear. With 2 bases removed from V and 3 bases from J, the gap between germline ends came to 2 bases. In germline, CDR1 is MNHEY, CDR2 SVGEGT. CDR3 size: 12 residues. The CDR3 reads CASSYANQPQHF. The CDR3 DNA reads TGTGCCAGCAGTTACGCCAATCAGCCCCAGCATTTT.

This clonotype was seen once. This sequence may be a read error, since a much larger clone differs from it by one base. This rearrangement joins TRBV7-6 to TRBJ1-3; D might be TRBD1 (5 bases). V lost 6 bases to trimming and J lost 0 bases, with 9 bases between them. The CDR3 length is 14 residues. Per the germline V gene, CDR1 is SGHVS and CDR2 is FNYEAQ. The DNA for the CDR3 is TGTGCCAGCAGGTCAGGGACCTCTGGAAACACCATATATTTT. This gives the protein CASRSGTSGNTIYF.

CDR3: CASSQEITRVGGEKLFF. The CDR3 coding sequence is TGTGCCAGCAGCCAAGAGATTACGAGGGTCGGGGGTGAAAAACTGTTTTTT. The V gene is TRBV14, the J gene TRBJ1-4; maybe TRBD1 (5 bases). The germline V and J ends were trimmed by 0 bases and 7 bases, with 18 bases remaining between them. Per germline, CDR1 SGHDN and CDR2 FVKESK. This CDR3 is 17 amino acids long. Together with reference TRBV14 and TRBJ1-4, the CDR3 gives the full variable domain: EAGVTQFPSHSVIEKGQTVTLRCDPISGHDNLYWYRRVMGKEIKFLLHFVKESKQDESGMPNNRFLAERTGGTYSTLKVQPAELEDSGVYFCASSQEITRVGGEKLFFGSGTQLSVL.

This clonotype was observed many times. The chain carries TRBV29-1 and TRBJ2-7; the D gene is possibly TRBD2 (6 bases). In germline, CDR1 is SQVTM, CDR2 ANQGSEA. The V end was cut by 7 bases, the J end by 0 bases, with 16 bases between. This CDR3 is built from 14 residues. The CDR3 spells CSGVSGTDSYEQYF. The CDR3 DNA reads TGCAGCGGTGTGTCCGGGACTGACTCCTACGAGCAGTACTTC.

This clonotype was recorded many times. The chain recombines TRBV12-3 or TRBV12-4 with TRBJ1-1, with D hard to call. Between the trimmed V and J ends, which lost 6 bases and 10 bases, there was a span of 15 bases. The length of the CDR3 is 12 residues. The CDR3 region has the DNA TGTGCCAGCAGCACCGGTTGGGTAGGAGCTTTCTTT. This codes for CASSTGWVGAFF.

This clonotype was seen only once. This may arise from a read error, as a much more abundant clone is one base away. V is TRBV10-3 and J is TRBJ2-7; TRBD1 or TRBD2 may be the D gene (5 bases each). The CDR3 length is 14 residues. Trimming took 8 bases from V and 5 from J, leaving 19 bases between them. The V gene's germline CDR1 is ENHRY and CDR2 SYGVKD. In DNA, the CDR3 is TGTGCCATCGGGGGAGACGGGGTGATGGACGAGCAGTACTTC. Its protein product is CAIGGDGVMDEQYF.

The CDR3 nucleotides read TGCAGTGCTAGACCCTCCGGGGGGCATAATGAAAAACTGTTTTTT. Amino acid sequence: CSARPSGGHNEKLFF. J is TRBJ1-4 and V is TRBV20-1; weak D call: TRBD1 (6 bases). V was clipped by 2 bases and J by 4 bases, with 14 bases between them. Germline assignment: CDR1 DFQATT and CDR2 SNEGSKA (reference sequence). The length of the CDR3 is 15 residues.

The chain has TRBV20-1 and TRBJ2-7; D may be TRBD1 (6 bases). Per the germline V gene, CDR1 is DFQATT and CDR2 is SNEGSKA (reference sequence). CDR3 length: 15 residues. Trimming removed 3 bases from V and 1 base from J, with 16 bases in between. The CDR3 sequence is CSASPPGTKSYEQYF. For the CDR3, the DNA is TGCAGTGCTAGCCCACCCGGGACAAAGTCCTACGAGCAGTACTTC.

As regards this clonotype: One end of the junction varies from germline; a read error may be responsible. This chain links TRBV19 with TRBJ1-6; TRBD1 agrees at 11 bases. Germline-derived CDR1 and CDR2 are LNHDA and SQIVND (reference sequence). This CDR3 spans 14 amino acids. The CDR3 reads CAGSPGTGGSPLHF. In DNA form, the CDR3 reads TGTGCCGGTAGTCCAGGGACAGGGGGTTCACCCCTCCACTTT.

This clonotype has only a few counts. In DNA, the CDR3 is TGTGCCAGCAGCGCCAGGGTTATGAACACTGAAGCTTTCTTT. Amino acids: CASSARVMNTEAFF. J is TRBJ1-1 and V is TRBV11-2; possible D gene TRBD1, 5 bases. This CDR3 comprises 14 residues. Trimming took 5 bases from V and 0 from J, leaving 10 bases between them. Germline CDR1 reads SGHAT; CDR2 reads FQNNGV.

This clonotype was seen more than once but under ten times. V and J are TRBV4-1 and TRBJ1-1, with D possibly matching TRBD1 (5 bases). The CDR3 consists of 13 residues. Germline assignment: CDR1 MGHRA and CDR2 YSYEKL. V gave up 6 bases and J gave up 2 bases, with 10 bases separating them. CDR3: CASRGEINTEAFF. In DNA form, the CDR3 reads TGCGCCAGCAGAGGGGAGATTAACACTGAAGCTTTCTTT.

There are a few counts of this clonotype. This chain links TRBV7-2 with TRBJ2-7; TRBD2 matches at 8 bases. Germline CDR1 SGHTA, CDR2 FQGNSA. This CDR3 is 15 amino acids long. With V trimmed by 1 base and J by 4 bases, 6 bases remained unmatched. CDR3 nucleotide sequence: TGTGCCAGCAGCTTAGAAAGGACTAGCTTTTACGAGCAGTACTTC. Translating it yields CASSLERTSFYEQYF.

This clonotype was recorded many times. This chain links TRBV20-1 with TRBJ1-1; D is unresolved. The ends were cut back, 3 bases at V and 5 bases at J, with 7 bases in the middle. The CDR3 has 11 amino acids. Germline loops: CDR1 DFQATT, CDR2 SNEGSKA (reference sequence). In DNA form, the CDR3 reads TGCAGTGCTAGGCGGGAAACTGAAGCTTTCTTT. This translates into CSARRETEAFF.

This sequence joins TRBV6-6 and TRBJ2-5; D may correspond to TRBD1 or TRBD2 (5 bases each). The CDR3 has 13 residues. In germline, CDR1 is MNHNY, CDR2 SVGAGI (reference sequence). Deletions cut 11 bases from V and 1 base from J, with 14 bases between. CDR3 coding DNA: TGTGCCGGGGGAGACAGCGTCCAAGAGACCCAGTACTTC. Its protein is CAGGDSVQETQYF.